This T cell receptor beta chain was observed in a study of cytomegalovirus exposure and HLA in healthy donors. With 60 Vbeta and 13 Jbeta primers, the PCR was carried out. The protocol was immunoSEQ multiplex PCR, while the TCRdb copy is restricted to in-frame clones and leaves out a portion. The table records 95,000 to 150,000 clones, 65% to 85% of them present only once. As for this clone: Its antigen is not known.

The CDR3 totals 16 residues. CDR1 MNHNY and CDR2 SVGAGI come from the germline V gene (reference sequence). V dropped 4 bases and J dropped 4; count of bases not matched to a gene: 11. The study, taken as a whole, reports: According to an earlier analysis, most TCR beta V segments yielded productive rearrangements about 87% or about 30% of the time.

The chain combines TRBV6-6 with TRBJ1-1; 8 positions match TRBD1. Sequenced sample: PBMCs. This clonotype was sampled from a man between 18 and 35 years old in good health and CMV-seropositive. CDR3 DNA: TGTGCCAGCAGTTCCACCGGACAGGGAAGTTTCACTGAAGCTTTCTTT. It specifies CASSSTGQGSFTEAFF.